What follows are 10 T cell receptor beta chains derived from one specimen sequenced in a study of OX40 agonist ivuxolimab in advanced cancers. Profiling relied on immunoSEQ multiplex PCR, and the TCRdb table lists in-frame clones only, not all of them. Found here are tens of thousands of clones, more than 70% of them singletons; the top ten hold 0.25% to 0.3%. Sequencing used CD4+ or CD8+ T cells sorted from blood, obtained in a trial of the OX40 agonist ivuxolimab. The receptor source for this set is an adult with an advanced solid tumor such as melanoma, head and neck, liver or kidney cancer.

This chain joins TRBV11-1 and TRBJ2-7; the D gene is possibly TRBD1 (6 bases). Germline values: CDR1 SGHAT, CDR2 FQDESV (reference sequence). Trimming stripped 4 bases from V and 0 bases from J, with 16 bases between. The CDR3 extends over 16 amino acids. CDR3 in DNA: TGTGCCAGCAGCTCAAAGGGACAAATCAGCTCCTACGAGCAGTACTTC. This gives the protein CASSSKGQISSYEQYF.

The CDR3 spells CAISEGGTSGAKNIQYF. The CDR3 DNA reads as TGTGCCATCAGTGAAGGAGGGACTAGCGGGGCCAAAAACATTCAGTACTTC. The rearrangement links TRBV10-3 to TRBJ2-4; TRBD2 agrees at 12 bases. The CDR3 has 17 residues. Germline CDR1 reads ENHRY; CDR2 reads SYGVKD. V shed 3 bases, J shed 1 base, and the junction held 4 bases outside the gene matches.

CDR3 sequence: CASTEGDTEAFF. The CDR3 nucleotides read TGTGCCAGCACAGAGGGGGACACTGAAGCTTTCTTT. The chain employs TRBV6-6 and TRBJ1-1, with a possible D match to TRBD1 (6 bases). Per the germline V gene, CDR1 is MNHNY and CDR2 is SVGAGI (reference sequence). Between the trimmed V and J ends, which lost 7 bases and 3 bases, there was a span of 9 bases. CDR3 length: 12 residues.

The genes are TRBV7-2 and TRBJ2-3, with 10 bases identical to TRBD1. This CDR3 comprises 19 residues. V was pared by 5 bases and J by 0 bases, with 14 bases of the junction left unmatched. Germline V lookup: CDR1 SGHTA, CDR2 FQGNSA. As DNA, the CDR3 is TGTGCCAGCAGCCCCACTTTAGATCCGGGACAGGGGAGCACAGATACGCAGTATTTT. This codes for CASSPTLDPGQGSTDTQYF.

The J gene is TRBJ1-2, the V gene TRBV11-2, with 8 positions matching TRBD1. J lost 3 bases, V lost 6 bases, and 9 bases had no gene match. There are 15 residues in the CDR3. Germline V lookup: CDR1 SGHAT, CDR2 FQNNGV. In DNA form, the CDR3 reads TGTGCCAGCAGTCCCCAGGCAGGGGGCGACTATGGCTACACCTTC. Translating it yields CASSPQAGGDYGYTF.

V gene TRBV5-1 combines with J gene TRBJ1-4, with TRBD1 as a possible D gene (5 bases). CDR1 and CDR2 from the germline V gene are SGHRS and YFSETQ. The CDR3 runs to 18 residues. Trimming stripped 2 bases from V and 3 bases from J, with 20 bases between. The CDR3 DNA sequence: TGCGCCAGCAGCTTCACCCGGGGAGGGACGGCCCCTAATGAAAAACTGTTTTTT. It encodes CASSFTRGGTAPNEKLFF.

The V and J genes are TRBV7-2 and TRBJ2-4; perhaps TRBD2 as D (6 bases). Trimming shortened V by 0 bases and J by 5 bases, and 17 bases separated the two germline ends. This CDR3 region has 17 residues. Germline CDR1 reads SGHTA; CDR2 reads FQGNSA. The CDR3 reads CASSLAQVWRGENIQYF. The CDR3 DNA reads TGTGCCAGCAGCTTAGCCCAGGTGTGGCGGGGCGAAAACATTCAGTACTTC.

The gene calls are TRBV14 and TRBJ1-4; D is uncertain. The CDR3 has 15 residues. V was pared by 3 bases and J by 0 bases, with 8 bases between. The germline V gene has CDR1 SGHDN and CDR2 FVKESK. The CDR3 protein is CASSQRTPTNEKLFF. CDR3 nucleotides: TGTGCCAGCAGCCAGCGGACCCCAACTAATGAAAAACTGTTTTTT.

The chain uses TRBV19 and TRBJ2-5, with 11 nucleotides matching TRBD1. Trimming at V came to 5 bases and at J to 4 bases, leaving 6 bases not matched to a gene. Germline V CDR1 and CDR2: LNHDA, SQIVND (reference sequence). The CDR3 loop spans 15 amino acids. CDR3 amino acids: CASSSGQGARETQYF. The CDR3 nucleotides are TGTGCCAGTAGTTCCGGACAGGGGGCTAGAGAGACCCAGTACTTC.

The chain combines TRBV6-1 with TRBJ2-5, with TRBD2 matching over 7 bases. The J call is doubtful: the DNA matches TRBJ2-7 better. The germline V gene encodes CDR1 MNHNS and CDR2 SASEGT. The CDR3 loop spans 14 amino acids. The CDR3 loop is CASSGGGLGYEQYF. The CDR3 nucleotides read TGTGCCAGCAGTGGGGGGGGACTGGGCTACGAGCAGTACTTC.